These 3 T cell receptor beta chains came from one sample sequenced in a study of T cells in pancreatic ductal adenocarcinoma. Assay used: immunoSEQ multiplex PCR; TCRdb lists only in-frame clones, some missing. The sample comprises 15,000 to 20,000 clones, 88% of which are singletons, and 0.94% rests with the top ten. No neoadjuvant therapy was given to the selected pancreatic ductal adenocarcinoma patients before their surgery. The sequencing sample was made of PBMCs. The source of these receptors is a human donor with pancreatic ductal adenocarcinoma.

This rearrangement joins TRBV7-8 to TRBJ1-5; unclear D gene. V was clipped by 0 bases and J by 7 bases, with 10 bases between them. Germline-derived CDR1 and CDR2 are SGHVS and FQNEAQ. The CDR3 totals 14 residues. CDR3 loop: CASSLAEERQPQHF. Here the CDR3 DNA reads TGTGCCAGCAGCTTAGCCGAAGAGCGCCAGCCCCAGCATTTT.

This clone showed up just a few times. The chain has TRBV4-2 and TRBJ2-5, with TRBD1 matching over 10 bases. The CDR3 is 14 residues long. With V trimmed by 6 bases and J by 3 bases, 4 bases remained unmatched. Germline-derived CDR1 and CDR2 are LGHNA and YNFKEQ. The CDR3 loop reads CASRPDRGEETQYF. DNA for the CDR3: TGTGCCAGCAGGCCGGACAGGGGGGAAGAGACCCAGTACTTC.

The V and J genes are TRBV7-6 and TRBJ1-1; D not resolved. This CDR3 region has 14 residues. Per germline, CDR1 SGHVS and CDR2 FNYEAQ. Trimming left V 5 bases short and J 3 bases short, with 13 bases between. In nucleotides, the CDR3 is TGTGCCAGCAGCGTAGGCGGTGTGGACACTGAAGCTTTCTTT. The encoded protein is CASSVGGVDTEAFF.